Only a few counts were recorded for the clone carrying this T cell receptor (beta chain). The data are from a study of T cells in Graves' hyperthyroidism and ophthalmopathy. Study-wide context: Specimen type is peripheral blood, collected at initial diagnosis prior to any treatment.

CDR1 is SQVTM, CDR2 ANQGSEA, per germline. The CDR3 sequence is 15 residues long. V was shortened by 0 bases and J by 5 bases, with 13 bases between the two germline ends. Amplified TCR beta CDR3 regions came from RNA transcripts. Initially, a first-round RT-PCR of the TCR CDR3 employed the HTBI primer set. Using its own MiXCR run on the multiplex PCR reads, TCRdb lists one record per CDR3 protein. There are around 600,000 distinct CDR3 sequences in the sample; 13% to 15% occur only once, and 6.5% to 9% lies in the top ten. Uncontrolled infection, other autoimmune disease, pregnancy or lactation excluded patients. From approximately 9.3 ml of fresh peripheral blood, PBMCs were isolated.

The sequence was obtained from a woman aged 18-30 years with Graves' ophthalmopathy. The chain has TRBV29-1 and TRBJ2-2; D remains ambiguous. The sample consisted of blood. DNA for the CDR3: TGCAGCGTTGAAGATGGGGTGATGGGGACCGGGGAGCTGTTTTTT. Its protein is CSVEDGVMGTGELFF.